One T cell receptor (beta chain) is described in this entry. Sequencing was performed with immunoSEQ multiplex PCR; in TCRdb, only in-frame clones are kept and a portion is missing. Of about 40,000 clones in the sample, 83% were seen once. The CDR3 loop spans 14 amino acids. Germline CDR1 SGHDT, CDR2 YYEEEE. The germline V and J ends were trimmed by 2 bases and 11 bases, with 19 bases remaining between them. This entry comes from a study of OX40 agonist ivuxolimab in advanced cancers. About the study: Dosing consisted of intravenous ivuxolimab at 0.01 to 10 mg/kg every 2 weeks.

The origin of this receptor is an adult with an advanced solid tumor such as melanoma, head and neck, liver or kidney cancer. The rearrangement uses TRBV5-6 and TRBJ1-1, with D tentatively TRBD1 (5 bases). The sample in question was CD4+ or CD8+ T cells sorted from blood, obtained in a trial of the OX40 agonist ivuxolimab. The CDR3 region is CASSLVFGNRGAFF. The CDR3 DNA sequence: TGTGCCAGCAGCTTAGTCTTTGGAAATCGGGGGGCTTTCTTT.